Each of the 10 T cell receptor beta chains below was sequenced from the same sample in a study of blood T cell repertoires in COVID-19. Using immunoSEQ multiplex PCR, the repertoire was profiled, and TCRdb retains in-frame clones only, with some absent. In the table there are around 250,000 clones, over 70% of which are singletons. The sequenced material came from PBMCs or T cells enriched from blood (not recorded which). These receptors were obtained from a woman in her thirties or forties who had been exposed to COVID-19.

The rearrangement joins TRBV19 to TRBJ1-5, with TRBD1 matching over 11 bases. The CDR3 extends over 16 amino acids. CDR1 and CDR2 from the germline V gene are LNHDA and SQIVND (reference sequence). The ends lost 1 base at V and 10 bases at J; junction bases unmatched: 9. The DNA of the CDR3 is TGTGCCAGTAGTATAGTTGGGACAGGGGGGTGGCAACCCCAGCATTTT. It encodes CASSIVGTGGWQPQHF. Supplemented by reference TRBV19 and TRBJ1-5, the full variable domain reads DGGITQSPKYLFRKEGQNVTLSCEQNLNHDAMYWYRQDPGQGLRLIYYSQIVNDFQKGDIAEGYSVSREKKESFPLTVTSAQKNPTAFYLCASSIVGTGGWQPQHFGDGTRLSIL.

In its sample, this clone was seen once. The CDR3 DNA is TGTGCCAGTCGACTACAGGGGGCCCGCTCTGGAAACACCATATATTTT. The encoded protein is CASRLQGARSGNTIYF. This chain joins TRBV19 and TRBJ1-3, with TRBD1 matching over 9 bases. V lost 8 bases and J lost 0; bases outside the gene matches: 8. CDR1 LNHDA and CDR2 SQIVND come from the germline V gene (reference sequence). The CDR3 length is 16 residues.

The chain recombines TRBV14 with TRBJ1-1; D might be TRBD1 (5 bases). The germline V and J ends were trimmed by 2 bases and 8 bases, with 9 bases remaining between them. CDR3 length: 12 amino acids. Germline V gene sequence: CDR1 SGHDN, CDR2 FVKESK. CDR3 nucleotides: TGTGCCAGCAGCCAAAACAGGCTCGAAGCTTTCTTT. Translation gives CASSQNRLEAFF.

This sequence joins TRBV6-2 or TRBV6-3 and TRBJ1-5; 7 bases match TRBD1. The CDR3 spans 19 residues. With V trimmed by 6 bases and J by 0 bases, 17 bases remained unmatched. The germline gives CDR1 MNHEY, CDR2 SVGEGT. DNA of the CDR3: TGTGCCAGCAGCCTTCAATCCGGGACAGCATGGAATAGCAATCAGCCCCAGCATTTT. Encoded protein: CASSLQSGTAWNSNQPQHF.

The CDR3 loop is CASSLAAGTGAGNTIYF. For the CDR3, the DNA is TGCGCCAGCAGCCTAGCAGCAGGGACAGGGGCTGGAAACACCATATATTTT. The V call is TRBV4-3, the J call TRBJ1-3; 10 bases are a match to TRBD1. Germline V lookup: CDR1 LGHNA, CDR2 YSLEER. V dropped 4 bases and J dropped 2; count of bases not matched to a gene: 8. The CDR3 extends over 17 amino acids.

This clone showed up just a few times. The chain is built from TRBV7-8 and TRBJ1-2; TRBD1 is a possible D gene (5 bases). Germline CDR1 reads SGHVS; CDR2 reads FQNEAQ. V lost 5 bases and J lost 10, with 14 bases in between. This CDR3 is 12 amino acids long. CDR3 loop: CASSQRGLDYTF. CDR3 nucleotide sequence: TGTGCCAGCAGCCAGAGGGGACTGGACTACACCTTC.

The J gene is TRBJ1-5, the V gene TRBV3-1 (or the pseudogene TRBV3-2); 9 nucleotides agree with TRBD1. Germline V gene data show CDR1 as LGHDT and CDR2 as YNNKEL (reference sequence). V dropped 6 bases and J dropped 9; count of bases not matched to a gene: 6. The CDR3 is made up of 13 amino acids. The CDR3 nucleotides read TGTGCCAGCAGTCACAGGGGGCATCCGCCCCAGCATTTT. This gives the protein CASSHRGHPPQHF.

V and J are TRBV28 and TRBJ1-5; no clear D. The CDR3 spans 14 residues. From germline, CDR1 is MDHEN and CDR2 SYDVKM. Trimming cost V 5 bases and J 0 bases, with 8 bases left between them. CDR3 in DNA: TGTGCCAGCAGTAGCCCTTATAGCAATCAGCCCCAGCATTTT. Translation: CASSSPYSNQPQHF.

The genes are TRBV7-2 and TRBJ1-6; D unresolved. The CDR3 spans 17 residues. Germline-derived CDR1 and CDR2 are SGHTA and FQGNSA. V lost 1 base to trimming and J lost 0 bases, with 10 bases between them. CDR3 residues: CASSLGLSSSYNSPLHF. CDR3 sequence (DNA): TGTGCCAGCAGCTTAGGACTATCGAGCTCCTATAATTCACCCCTCCACTTT.

This clone was detected only once. The rearrangement uses TRBV19 and TRBJ1-2; D remains ambiguous. Looked up from germline, CDR1 is LNHDA and CDR2 is SQIVND (reference sequence). The CDR3 has 13 residues. Trimming took 1 base from V and 4 from J, leaving 7 bases between them. The CDR3, as DNA: TGTGCCAGTAGTATAGTGCCCAGCTATGGCTACACCTTC. Its protein is CASSIVPSYGYTF. The full variable domain, its missing parts supplied by reference TRBV19 and TRBJ1-2, is DGGITQSPKYLFRKEGQNVTLSCEQNLNHDAMYWYRQDPGQGLRLIYYSQIVNDFQKGDIAEGYSVSREKKESFPLTVTSAQKNPTAFYLCASSIVPSYGYTFGSGTRLTVV.